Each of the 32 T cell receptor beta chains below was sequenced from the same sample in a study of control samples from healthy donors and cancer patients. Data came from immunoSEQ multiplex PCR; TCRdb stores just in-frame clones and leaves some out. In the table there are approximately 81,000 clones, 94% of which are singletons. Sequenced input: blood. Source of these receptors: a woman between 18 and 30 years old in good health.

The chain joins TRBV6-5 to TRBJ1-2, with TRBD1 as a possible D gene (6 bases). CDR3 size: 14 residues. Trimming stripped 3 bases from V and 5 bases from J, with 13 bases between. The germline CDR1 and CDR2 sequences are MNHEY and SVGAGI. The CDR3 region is CASSYKGQGYGYTF. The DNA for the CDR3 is TGTGCCAGCAGTTATAAGGGACAAGGATATGGCTACACCTTC.

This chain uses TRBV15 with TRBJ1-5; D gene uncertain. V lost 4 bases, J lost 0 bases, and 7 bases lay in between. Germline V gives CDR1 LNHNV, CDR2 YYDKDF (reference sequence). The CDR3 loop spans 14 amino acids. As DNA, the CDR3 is TGTGCCACCAGCATCCCGGCTAGCAATCAGCCCCAGCATTTT. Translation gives CATSIPASNQPQHF.

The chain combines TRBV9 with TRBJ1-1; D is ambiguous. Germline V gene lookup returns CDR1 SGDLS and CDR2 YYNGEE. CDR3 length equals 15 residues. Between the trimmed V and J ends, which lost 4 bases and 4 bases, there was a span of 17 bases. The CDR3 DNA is TGTGCCAGCAGCTCACAGAGGGCGCGGGGCACTGAAGCTTTCTTT. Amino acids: CASSSQRARGTEAFF.

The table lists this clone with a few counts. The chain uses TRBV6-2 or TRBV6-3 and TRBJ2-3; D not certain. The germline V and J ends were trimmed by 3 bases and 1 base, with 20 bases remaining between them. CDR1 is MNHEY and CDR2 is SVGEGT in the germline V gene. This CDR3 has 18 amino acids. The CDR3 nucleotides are TGTGCCAGCAGTTATTCTTCGCGCGCCGGAATACGCACAGATACGCAGTATTTT. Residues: CASSYSSRAGIRTDTQYF.

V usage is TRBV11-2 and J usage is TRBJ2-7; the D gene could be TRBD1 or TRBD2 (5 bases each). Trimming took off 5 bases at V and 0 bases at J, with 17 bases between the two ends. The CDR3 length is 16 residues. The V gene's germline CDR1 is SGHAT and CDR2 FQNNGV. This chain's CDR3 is CASSLGAGSRSYEQYF. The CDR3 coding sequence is TGTGCCAGCAGCCTTGGTGCAGGGAGTCGCTCCTACGAGCAGTACTTC. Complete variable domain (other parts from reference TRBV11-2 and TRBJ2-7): EAGVAQSPRYKIIEKRQSVAFWCNPISGHATLYWYQQILGQGPKLLIQFQNNGVVDDSQLPKDRFSAERLKGVDSTLKIQPAKLEDSAVYLCASSLGAGSRSYEQYFGPGTRLTVT.

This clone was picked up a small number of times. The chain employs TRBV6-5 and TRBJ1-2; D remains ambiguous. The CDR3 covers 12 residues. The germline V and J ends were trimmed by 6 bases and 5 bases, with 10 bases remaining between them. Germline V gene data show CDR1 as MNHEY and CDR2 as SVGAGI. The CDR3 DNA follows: TGTGCCAGCAGCGACGGTACTTATGGCTACACCTTC. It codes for CASSDGTYGYTF.

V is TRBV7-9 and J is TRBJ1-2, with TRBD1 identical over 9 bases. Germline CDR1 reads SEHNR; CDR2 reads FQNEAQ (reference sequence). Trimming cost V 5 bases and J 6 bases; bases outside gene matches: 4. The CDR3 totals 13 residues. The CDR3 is CASSPGTGNGYTF. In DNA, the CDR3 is TGTGCCAGCAGCCCCGGGACAGGGAATGGCTACACCTTC.

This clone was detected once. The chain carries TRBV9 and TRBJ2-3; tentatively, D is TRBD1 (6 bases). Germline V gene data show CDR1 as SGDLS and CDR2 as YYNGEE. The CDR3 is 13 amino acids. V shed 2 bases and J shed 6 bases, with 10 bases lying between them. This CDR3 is CASSVQGLDTQYF. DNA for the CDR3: TGTGCCAGCAGCGTGCAGGGGCTGGATACGCAGTATTTT.

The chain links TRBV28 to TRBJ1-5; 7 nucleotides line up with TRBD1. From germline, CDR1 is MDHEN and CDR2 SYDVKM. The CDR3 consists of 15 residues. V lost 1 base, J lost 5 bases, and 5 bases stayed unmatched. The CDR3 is CASSLYTGADQPQHF. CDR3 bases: TGTGCCAGCAGTTTATACACAGGGGCGGATCAGCCCCAGCATTTT.

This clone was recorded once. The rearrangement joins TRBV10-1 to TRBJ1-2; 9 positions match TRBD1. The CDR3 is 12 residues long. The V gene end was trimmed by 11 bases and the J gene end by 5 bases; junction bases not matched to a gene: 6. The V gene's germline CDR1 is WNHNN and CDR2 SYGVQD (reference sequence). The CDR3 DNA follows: TGCGCCGAAGGGGGACAGGGATATGGCTACACCTTC. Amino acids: CAEGGQGYGYTF.

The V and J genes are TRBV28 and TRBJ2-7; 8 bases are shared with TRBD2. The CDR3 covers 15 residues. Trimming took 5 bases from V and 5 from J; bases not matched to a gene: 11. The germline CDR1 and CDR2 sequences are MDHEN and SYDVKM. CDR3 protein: CASSPPGAGGDEQYF. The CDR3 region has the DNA TGTGCCAGCAGTCCACCCGGGGCGGGGGGCGACGAGCAGTACTTC.

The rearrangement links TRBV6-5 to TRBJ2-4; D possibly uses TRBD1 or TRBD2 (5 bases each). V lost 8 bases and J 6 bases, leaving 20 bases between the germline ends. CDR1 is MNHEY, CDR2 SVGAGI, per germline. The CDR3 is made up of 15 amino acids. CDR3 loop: CASLPRGVGTNIQYF. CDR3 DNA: TGTGCCAGCCTCCCCCGCGGAGTGGGGACAAACATTCAGTACTTC.

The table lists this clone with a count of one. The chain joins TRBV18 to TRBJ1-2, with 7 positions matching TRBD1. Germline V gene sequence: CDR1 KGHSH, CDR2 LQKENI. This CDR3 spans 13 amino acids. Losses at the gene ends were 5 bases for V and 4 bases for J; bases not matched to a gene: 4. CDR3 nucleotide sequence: TGTGCCAGCTCAGCCGGACAGGTCTATGGCTACACCTTC. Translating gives CASSAGQVYGYTF.

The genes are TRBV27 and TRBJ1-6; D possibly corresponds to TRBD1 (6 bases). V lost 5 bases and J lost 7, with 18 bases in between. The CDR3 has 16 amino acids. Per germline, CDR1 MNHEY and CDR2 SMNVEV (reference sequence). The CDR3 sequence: CASSEGANRANSPLHF. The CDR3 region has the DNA TGTGCCAGCAGTGAAGGGGCGAACAGGGCAAATTCACCCCTCCACTTT.

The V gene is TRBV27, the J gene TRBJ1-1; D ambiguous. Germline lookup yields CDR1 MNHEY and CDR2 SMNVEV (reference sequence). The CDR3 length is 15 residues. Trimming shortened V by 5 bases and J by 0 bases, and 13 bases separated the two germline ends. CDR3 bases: TGTGCCAGCAGTCCATCGCGTGGCGTGAACACTGAAGCTTTCTTT. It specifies CASSPSRGVNTEAFF.

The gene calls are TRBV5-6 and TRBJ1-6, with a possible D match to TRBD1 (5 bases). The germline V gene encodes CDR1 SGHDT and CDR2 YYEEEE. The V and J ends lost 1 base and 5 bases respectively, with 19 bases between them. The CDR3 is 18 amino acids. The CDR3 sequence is CASSLFVFREEDNSPLHF. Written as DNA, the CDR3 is TGTGCCAGCAGCTTGTTTGTCTTCAGGGAAGAAGATAATTCACCCCTCCACTTT. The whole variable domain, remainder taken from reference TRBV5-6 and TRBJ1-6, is DAGVTQSPTHLIKTRGQQVTLRCSPKSGHDTVSWYQQALGQGPQFIFQYYEEEERQRGNFPDRFSGHQFPNYSSELNVNALLLGDSALYLCASSLFVFREEDNSPLHFGNGTRLTVT.

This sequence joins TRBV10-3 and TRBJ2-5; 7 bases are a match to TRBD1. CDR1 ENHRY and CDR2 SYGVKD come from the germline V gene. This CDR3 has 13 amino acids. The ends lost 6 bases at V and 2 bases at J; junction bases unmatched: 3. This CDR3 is CAISPGQQETQYF. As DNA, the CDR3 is TGTGCCATCAGCCCGGGACAGCAAGAGACCCAGTACTTC.

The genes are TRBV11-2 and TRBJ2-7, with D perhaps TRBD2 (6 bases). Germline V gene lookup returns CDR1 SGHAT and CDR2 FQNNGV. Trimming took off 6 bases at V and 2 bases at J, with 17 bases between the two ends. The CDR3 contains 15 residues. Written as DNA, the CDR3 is TGTGCCAGCAGGTCATCCGGGACTGAAACCTACGAGCAGTACTTC. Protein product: CASRSSGTETYEQYF.

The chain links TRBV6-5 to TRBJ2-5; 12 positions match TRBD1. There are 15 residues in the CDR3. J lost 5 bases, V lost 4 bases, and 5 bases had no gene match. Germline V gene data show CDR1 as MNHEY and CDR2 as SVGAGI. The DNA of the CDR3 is TGTGCCAGCAGTTCCCGGGACAGGGGGCTTGAGACCCAGTACTTC. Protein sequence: CASSSRDRGLETQYF.

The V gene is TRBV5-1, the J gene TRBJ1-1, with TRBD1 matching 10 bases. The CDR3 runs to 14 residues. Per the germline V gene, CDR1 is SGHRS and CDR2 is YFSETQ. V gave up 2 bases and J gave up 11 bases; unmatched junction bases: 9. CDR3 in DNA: TGCGCCAGCAGCTTTAGACAGGGGGCGCGTTATGCTTTCTTT. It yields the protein CASSFRQGARYAFF.

The CDR3 nucleotides read TGTGCCAGCAGTGCCTTCGGACCACGAGGGAACATTCAGTACTTC. Translation gives CASSAFGPRGNIQYF. The chain couples TRBV27 to TRBJ2-4; tentatively, D is TRBD2 (5 bases). The CDR3 sequence is 15 residues long. Germline loops: CDR1 MNHEY, CDR2 SMNVEV (reference sequence). The V gene lost 5 bases and the J gene lost 7 bases, with 18 bases spanning the gap.

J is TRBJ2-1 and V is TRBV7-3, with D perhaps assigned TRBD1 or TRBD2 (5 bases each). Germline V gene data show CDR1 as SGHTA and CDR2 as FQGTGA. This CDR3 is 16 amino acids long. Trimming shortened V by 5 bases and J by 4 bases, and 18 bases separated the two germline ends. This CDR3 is CASSRGVGEPYNEQFF. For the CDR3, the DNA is TGTGCCAGCAGCCGCGGAGTGGGGGAGCCTTACAATGAGCAGTTCTTC.

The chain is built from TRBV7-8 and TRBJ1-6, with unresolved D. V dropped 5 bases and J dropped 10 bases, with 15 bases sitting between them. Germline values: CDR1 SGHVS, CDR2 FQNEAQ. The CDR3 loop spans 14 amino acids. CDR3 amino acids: CASSPAGPESPLHF. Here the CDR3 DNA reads TGTGCCAGCAGCCCAGCAGGCCCGGAGTCACCCCTCCACTTT.

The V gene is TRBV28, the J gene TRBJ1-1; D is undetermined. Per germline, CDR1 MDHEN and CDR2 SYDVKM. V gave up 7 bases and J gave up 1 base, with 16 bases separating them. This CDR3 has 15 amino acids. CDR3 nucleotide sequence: TGTGCCAGCACCCCGGACCGAGAAACGAACACTGAAGCTTTCTTT. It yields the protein CASTPDRETNTEAFF.

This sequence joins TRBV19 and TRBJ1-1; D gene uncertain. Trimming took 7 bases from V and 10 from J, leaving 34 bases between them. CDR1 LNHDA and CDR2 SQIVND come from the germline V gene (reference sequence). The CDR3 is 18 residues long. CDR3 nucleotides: TGTGCCAGTACCGACCACCAAGTGAGAGTTAGGACCGTGAATGTAGCTTTCTTT. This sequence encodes CASTDHQVRVRTVNVAFF. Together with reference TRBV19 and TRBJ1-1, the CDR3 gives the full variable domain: DGGITQSPKYLFRKEGQNVTLSCEQNLNHDAMYWYRQDPGQGLRLIYYSQIVNDFQKGDIAEGYSVSREKKESFPLTVTSAQKNPTAFYLCASTDHQVRVRTVNVAFFGQGTRLTVV.

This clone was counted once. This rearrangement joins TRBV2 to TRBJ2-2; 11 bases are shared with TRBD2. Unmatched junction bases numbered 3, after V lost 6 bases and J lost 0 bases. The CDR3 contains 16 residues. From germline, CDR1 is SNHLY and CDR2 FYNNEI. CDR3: CASRQGLAANTGELFF. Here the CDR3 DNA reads TGTGCCAGCAGACAGGGACTAGCGGCGAACACCGGGGAGCTGTTTTTT. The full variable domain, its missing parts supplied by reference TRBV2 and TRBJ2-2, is EPEVTQTPSHQVTQMGQEVILRCVPISNHLYFYWYRQILGQKVEFLVSFYNNEISEKSEIFDDQFSVERPDGSNFTLKIRSTKLEDSAMYFCASRQGLAANTGELFFGEGSRLTVL.

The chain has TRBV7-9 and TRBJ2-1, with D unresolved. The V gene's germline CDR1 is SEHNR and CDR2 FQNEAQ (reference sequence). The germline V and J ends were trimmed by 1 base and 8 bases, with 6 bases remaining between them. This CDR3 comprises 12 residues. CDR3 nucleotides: TGTGCCAGCAGCTTAGACAGTCATGAGCAGTTCTTC. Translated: CASSLDSHEQFF.

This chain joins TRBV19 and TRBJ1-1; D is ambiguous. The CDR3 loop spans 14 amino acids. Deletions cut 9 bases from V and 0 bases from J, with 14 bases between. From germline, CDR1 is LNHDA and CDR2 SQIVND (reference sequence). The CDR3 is CASFDGSLNTEAFF. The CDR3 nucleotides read TGTGCCAGCTTTGACGGTTCTTTGAACACTGAAGCTTTCTTT.

This CDR3 is CASSQVDRRNTEAFF. The CDR3, as DNA: TGCGCCAGCAGCCAAGTTGACAGGAGGAACACTGAAGCTTTCTTT. This rearrangement joins TRBV4-3 to TRBJ1-1; D may be TRBD1 (6 bases). The CDR3 consists of 15 residues. In germline, CDR1 is LGHNA, CDR2 YSLEER. V was shortened by 1 base and J by 1 base, with 10 bases between the two germline ends.

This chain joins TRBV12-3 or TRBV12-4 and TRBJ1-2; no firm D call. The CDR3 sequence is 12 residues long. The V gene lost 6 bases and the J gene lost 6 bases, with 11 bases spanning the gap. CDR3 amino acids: CASRPLFHGYTF. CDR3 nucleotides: TGTGCCAGCAGACCCCTATTCCATGGCTACACCTTC.

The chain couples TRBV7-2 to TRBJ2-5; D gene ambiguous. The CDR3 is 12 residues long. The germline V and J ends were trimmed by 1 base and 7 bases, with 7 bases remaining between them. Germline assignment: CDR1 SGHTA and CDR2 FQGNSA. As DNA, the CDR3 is TGTGCCAGCAGCTTAGGTGGCTGGACCCAGTACTTC. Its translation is CASSLGGWTQYF.

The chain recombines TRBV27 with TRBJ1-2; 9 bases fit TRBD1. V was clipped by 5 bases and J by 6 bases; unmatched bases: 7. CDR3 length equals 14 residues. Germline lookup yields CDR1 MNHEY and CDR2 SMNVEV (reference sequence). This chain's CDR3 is CASSGTGWVHGYTF. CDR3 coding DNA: TGTGCCAGCAGTGGGACAGGGTGGGTTCATGGCTACACCTTC.